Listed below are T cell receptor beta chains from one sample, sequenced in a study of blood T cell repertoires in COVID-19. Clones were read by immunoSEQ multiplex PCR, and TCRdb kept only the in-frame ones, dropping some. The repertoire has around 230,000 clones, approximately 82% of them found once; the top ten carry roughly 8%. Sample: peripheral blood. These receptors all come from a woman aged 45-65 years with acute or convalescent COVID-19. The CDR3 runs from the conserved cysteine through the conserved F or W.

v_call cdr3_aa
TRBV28 CASSTLGLAGAASYEQYF
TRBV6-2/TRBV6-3 CASRPLRDNQPQHF
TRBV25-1 CASSEYGGSAETQYF
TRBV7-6 CASSPPAGDSYNEQFF
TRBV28 CASRSTEAFF
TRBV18 CASSPMTGYPANYGYTF
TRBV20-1 CSASFWVPGYNEQFF
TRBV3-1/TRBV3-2 CASSLTGEAFF
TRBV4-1 CASSQDAATDQYGSYNSPLHF
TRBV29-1 CSVAPTGSYGYTF
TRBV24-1 CATSASFGQANTEAFF
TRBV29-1 CSVVSGNQPQHF
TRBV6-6 CASSPGDSRGNEQFF
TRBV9 CASQTGGARGYTF
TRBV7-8 CASSLELAPNYEQYF
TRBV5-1 CASSLEGVREKLFF
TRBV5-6 CASSLAMAGRGDGYTF
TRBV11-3 CASSAGPGNTEAFF
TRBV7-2 CASSLFGIQETQYF
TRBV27 CASSTSREETQYF
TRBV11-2 CASSLDLLRVGYTF
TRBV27 CASRDRAGANVLTF
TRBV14 CASSQMLGTVDYNEQFF
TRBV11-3 CASSFSAGVPGANVLTF
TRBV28 CASSRTGGDNQPQHF
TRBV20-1 CSASGGRVGYNEQFF
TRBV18 CASSPPEGANIQYF
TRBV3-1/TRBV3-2 CASSRLGASGKDEQFF
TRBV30 CAWREGTGGAYGYTF
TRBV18 CASSPPWGDQQETQYF
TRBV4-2 CASSQDLGQPRLLFF
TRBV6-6 CASSYSPRDRANEQFF
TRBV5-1 CASSLRLGVNTEAFF
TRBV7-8 CASSLRGLEGTMRTEAFF
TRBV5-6 CASSSSGAGGNTIYF
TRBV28 CASRRGLGASNQPQHF
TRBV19 CASSPSGGVFSYEQYF
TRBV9 CASSPGAGANNEQFF
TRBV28 CASSLLGGNGYTF
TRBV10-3 CAISSSGSTDTQYF
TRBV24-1 CATSDPSGSYPYEQYF
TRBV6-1 CASSDTTGQTYEQYF
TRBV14 CASSHRETQYF
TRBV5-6 CASSLRLDSRNTGELFF
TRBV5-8 CASRRTSGRSLYEQYF
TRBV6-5 CASRRRLVPYEQYF
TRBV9 CASSAIVGQGAGTGELFF
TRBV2 CASSGRGYGYTF
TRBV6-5 CASSPHPTGERCF